One and the same sample provided the 30 T cell receptor beta chains below, sequenced in a study of blood T cell repertoires in COVID-19. Assay: immunoSEQ multiplex PCR; the TCRdb copy retains only in-frame clones and omits some. The sample includes 170,000 or so clones, about 83% seen only once; the top ten take over 1.5%. Sequencing was done on a sample of peripheral blood. The receptors come from a human donor in a cohort sampled during active COVID-19.

The chain combines TRBV19 with TRBJ1-1, with a tentative D call TRBD1 (6 bases). CDR3 length: 14 residues. Germline V gene lookup returns CDR1 LNHDA and CDR2 SQIVND (reference sequence). Trimming cost V 7 bases and J 4 bases, with 16 bases left between them. This chain's CDR3 is CASTAGMGATEAFF. DNA for the CDR3: TGTGCCAGTACGGCGGGTATGGGGGCCACTGAAGCTTTCTTT.

The rearrangement links TRBV11-2 to TRBJ1-2; TRBD1 aligns across 7 bases. Germline V gene lookup returns CDR1 SGHAT and CDR2 FQNNGV. Trimming removed 0 bases from V and 6 bases from J; junction bases left unmatched: 10. CDR3 size: 16 residues. Here the CDR3 DNA reads TGTGCCAGCAGCTTAGATTTGGCCCGACAGGGCCATGGCTACACCTTC. It is translated as CASSLDLARQGHGYTF.

This clone was counted at least ten times. V usage is TRBV12-3 or TRBV12-4 and J usage is TRBJ1-2, with 11 bases fitting TRBD1. The CDR3 runs 13 residues. V trimming: 5 bases; J trimming: 8 bases; junction bases outside the gene matches: 4. As DNA, the CDR3 is TGTGCCAGCAGTGGGACAGGGGGAAGGGGCTACACCTTC. Translation gives CASSGTGGRGYTF.

The rearrangement joins TRBV7-2 to TRBJ1-2; 7 bases are shared with TRBD1. The CDR3 length is 12 residues. V shed 5 bases and J 5 bases; nucleotides not matched to a gene: 2. Germline V gene sequence: CDR1 SGHTA, CDR2 FQGNSA. Here the CDR3 reads CASSQGVYGYTF. CDR3 bases: TGTGCCAGCAGCCAGGGGGTGTATGGCTACACCTTC.

CDR3 region: CASSLASGRGDEQFF. Written as DNA, the CDR3 is TGTGCCAGCAGCTTGGCTAGCGGGAGGGGGGATGAGCAGTTCTTC. This chain joins TRBV7-9 and TRBJ2-1; TRBD2 matches 12 bases. V was pared by 3 bases and J by 8 bases, with 5 bases of the junction left unmatched. Germline CDR1 is SEHNR and CDR2 is FQNEAQ (reference sequence). The CDR3 is 15 residues long.

This rearrangement joins TRBV24-1 to TRBJ1-1; 8 bases match TRBD1. The CDR3 has 14 amino acids. The V gene end was trimmed by 4 bases and the J gene end by 4 bases; junction bases not matched to a gene: 4. CDR1 and CDR2 from the germline V gene are KGHDR and SFDVKD. CDR3 DNA: TGTGCCACCAGTGACAGGGGGCAAGGCACTGAAGCTTTCTTT. Translated: CATSDRGQGTEAFF.

This clone was recorded a few times. The V and J genes are TRBV3-1 (or the pseudogene TRBV3-2) and TRBJ2-7; 7 bases agree with TRBD2. The V gene end was trimmed by 1 base and the J gene end by 3 bases; junction bases not matched to a gene: 9. CDR3 size: 16 residues. CDR1 LGHDT and CDR2 YNNKEL come from the germline V gene (reference sequence). The DNA of the CDR3 is TGTGCCAGCAGCCAAGTAAACGGCGGGAGTGGCTACGAGCAGTACTTC. This codes for CASSQVNGGSGYEQYF.

This clone was counted between two and nine times. The rearrangement uses TRBV2 and TRBJ2-1; perhaps TRBD1 as D (5 bases). Germline lookup yields CDR1 SNHLY and CDR2 FYNNEI. The V gene lost 3 bases and the J gene lost 9 bases, with 6 bases spanning the gap. CDR3 length: 11 amino acids. CDR3 protein: CASSEQGEQFF. The CDR3 region has the DNA TGTGCCAGCAGTGAGCAGGGTGAGCAGTTCTTC.

The chain links TRBV7-2 to TRBJ2-3; possibly TRBD1 for D (5 bases). In germline, CDR1 is SGHTA, CDR2 FQGNSA. Trimming pared 5 bases from V and 1 base from J, leaving 13 bases between. The CDR3 contains 15 residues. The CDR3 DNA reads as TGTGCCAGCAGCCCCGACAGTCTAGGCACAGATACGCAGTATTTT. This encodes CASSPDSLGTDTQYF.

The chain carries TRBV6-6 and TRBJ1-2, with 8 bases aligning to TRBD1. V dropped 4 bases and J dropped 6; count of bases not matched to a gene: 4. The CDR3 spans 13 residues. Germline V gene sequence: CDR1 MNHNY, CDR2 SVGAGI (reference sequence). The CDR3 sequence: CASSFPGGNGYTF. The CDR3 bases are TGTGCCAGCAGTTTTCCAGGGGGCAATGGCTACACCTTC.

The J gene is TRBJ1-2, the V gene TRBV5-8; 11 nucleotides agree with TRBD1. This CDR3 spans 15 amino acids. V shed 4 bases, J shed 8 bases, and the junction held 10 bases outside the gene matches. In germline, CDR1 is SGHTS, CDR2 YDEGEE. CDR3 bases: TGTGCCAGCAGCGGATACCGGGACAGGGGGGGCGGCTACACCTTC. It specifies CASSGYRDRGGGYTF.

The V call is TRBV7-6, the J call TRBJ2-7; D is unclear. V shed 5 bases and J shed 4 bases, with 12 bases lying between them. Germline loops: CDR1 SGHVS, CDR2 FNYEAQ. The CDR3 sequence is 13 residues long. This CDR3 is CASSPTAIYEQYF. CDR3 bases: TGTGCCAGCAGCCCCACAGCAATTTACGAGCAGTACTTC.

V usage is TRBV10-3 and J usage is TRBJ2-7, with D maybe TRBD2 (6 bases). CDR1 is ENHRY, CDR2 SYGVKD, per germline. The CDR3 length is 13 residues. DNA of the CDR3: TGTGCGACTAGTAGCGGCCCGCCCTACGAGCAGTACTTC. It is translated as CATSSGPPYEQYF.

The chain employs TRBV28 and TRBJ2-7, with 7 bases that match TRBD2. After removal of 6 bases from V and 0 bases from J, the junction contained 8 bases not matched to a gene. The CDR3 spans 15 residues. Germline-derived CDR1 and CDR2 are MDHEN and SYDVKM. The CDR3 loop is CASSLGGGRSYEQYF. DNA for the CDR3: TGTGCCAGCAGCCTTGGGGGAGGGCGCTCCTACGAGCAGTACTTC.

J is TRBJ2-3 and V is TRBV19; tentatively, D is TRBD2 (6 bases). The CDR3 consists of 15 residues. From germline, CDR1 is LNHDA and CDR2 SQIVND (reference sequence). V was clipped by 5 bases and J by 9 bases, with 21 bases between them. The CDR3 nucleotides read TGTGCCAGTAGTTTCCCATGGGACGTCGCGGGGACGCAGTATTTT. Its protein product is CASSFPWDVAGTQYF.

The rearrangement links TRBV19 to TRBJ1-5; D gene uncertain. Germline CDR1 LNHDA, CDR2 SQIVND (reference sequence). V was shortened by 1 base and J by 6 bases, with 7 bases between the two germline ends. The CDR3 is made up of 13 amino acids. The DNA for the CDR3 is TGTGCCAGTAGTATAGCCGCAGGTCAGCCCCAGCATTTT. Its protein is CASSIAAGQPQHF.

The chain has TRBV20-1 and TRBJ2-3; 7 positions match TRBD1. The CDR3 covers 15 residues. Germline CDR1 is DFQATT and CDR2 is SNEGSKA (reference sequence). J gave up 1 base and V 3 bases, and 7 bases lay outside the gene matches. CDR3 protein: CSASATQGRTDTQYF. CDR3 in DNA: TGCAGTGCTAGTGCCACACAGGGGCGCACAGATACGCAGTATTTT.

The chain recombines TRBV7-9 with TRBJ1-1, with D perhaps matching TRBD1 (6 bases). Germline CDR1 is SEHNR and CDR2 is FQNEAQ (reference sequence). Trimming pared 2 bases from V and 0 bases from J, leaving 13 bases between. This CDR3 region has 16 residues. The CDR3 region is CASSLPWTEMNTEAFF. The CDR3 DNA follows: TGTGCCAGCAGCTTACCTTGGACAGAGATGAACACTGAAGCTTTCTTT.

This clone was counted a single time. This chain uses TRBV6-5 with TRBJ1-2; a possible D gene is TRBD1 (6 bases). The V and J ends lost 2 bases and 4 bases respectively, with 11 bases between them. This CDR3 contains 14 residues. Germline CDR1 MNHEY, CDR2 SVGAGI. The CDR3: CASSYRTVGYGYTF. As DNA, the CDR3 is TGTGCCAGCAGTTACCGGACAGTTGGCTATGGCTACACCTTC.

The chain is built from TRBV27 and TRBJ1-6; maybe TRBD1 (6 bases). Per the germline V gene, CDR1 is MNHEY and CDR2 is SMNVEV (reference sequence). V dropped 4 bases and J dropped 8 bases, with 12 bases sitting between them. This CDR3 is built from 14 residues. CDR3: CASSYKAGDSPLHF. The CDR3 DNA is TGTGCCAGCAGTTATAAGGCAGGGGATTCACCCCTCCACTTT.

V gene TRBV7-8 combines with J gene TRBJ1-2; a possible D gene is TRBD1 (5 bases). The CDR3 consists of 14 residues. V was pared by 2 bases and J by 8 bases, with 15 bases between. The V gene's germline CDR1 is SGHVS and CDR2 FQNEAQ. CDR3 loop: CASSLLVGSGGYTF. The CDR3 DNA is TGTGCCAGCAGCTTATTAGTAGGGTCAGGGGGCTACACCTTC.

The chain uses TRBV27 and TRBJ1-2; 8 bases line up with TRBD1. The germline V gene encodes CDR1 MNHEY and CDR2 SMNVEV (reference sequence). J was trimmed by 4 bases and V by 7 bases; bases with no gene match: 17. This CDR3 has 17 amino acids. CDR3 bases: TGTGCCAGCAAATCGGAGACAGGGGTCGGGGGATTCTATGGCTACACCTTC. The encoded protein is CASKSETGVGGFYGYTF.

In regard to this clone: Additional DNA sequences in this sample encode the identical CDR3. The chain is built from TRBV5-1 and TRBJ2-3, with 7 bases fitting TRBD2. The trim removed 0 bases at V and 4 bases at J, leaving 2 bases unmatched. Germline loops: CDR1 SGHRS, CDR2 YFSETQ. CDR3 length: 14 amino acids. The CDR3 DNA sequence: TGCGCCAGCAGCTTGGGACTAGCTTCAGATACGCAGTATTTT. This sequence encodes CASSLGLASDTQYF.

The chain joins TRBV28 to TRBJ1-5; 11 positions match TRBD1. V trimming: 7 bases; J trimming: 8 bases; junction bases outside the gene matches: 4. The V gene's germline CDR1 is MDHEN and CDR2 SYDVKM. The CDR3 consists of 13 residues. The CDR3 protein is CASTRDRGEPQHF. The CDR3 nucleotides are TGTGCCAGCACCCGGGACAGGGGGGAGCCCCAGCATTTT.

The genes are TRBV9 and TRBJ2-7; D not resolved. Germline loops: CDR1 SGDLS, CDR2 YYNGEE. CDR3 size: 14 residues. Trimming removed 0 bases at V and 0 bases at J, with 7 bases between. CDR3 sequence: CASSVASTSYEQYF. The CDR3 DNA is TGTGCCAGCAGCGTAGCGTCTACCTCCTACGAGCAGTACTTC.

This clone was found a few times. V is TRBV3-1 (or the pseudogene TRBV3-2) and J is TRBJ2-7; D is possibly TRBD2 (6 bases). This CDR3 region has 13 residues. Per germline, CDR1 LGHDT and CDR2 YNNKEL (reference sequence). Trimming pared 1 base from V and 6 bases from J, leaving 10 bases between. CDR3 sequence reads: CASSQALAVEQYF. CDR3 coding DNA: TGTGCCAGCAGCCAAGCACTAGCCGTCGAGCAGTACTTC.

The V and J genes are TRBV7-3 and TRBJ1-1, with D tentatively TRBD1 (5 bases). This CDR3 is built from 16 residues. Between the trimmed V and J ends, which lost 3 bases and 2 bases, there was a span of 16 bases. Germline V gene sequence: CDR1 SGHTA, CDR2 FQGTGA. The CDR3 DNA reads as TGTGCCAGCAGCTTGGGGCCCGTCGGAAGAAACACTGAAGCTTTCTTT. As protein: CASSLGPVGRNTEAFF.

CDR3 DNA sequence: TGTGCCAGCACCCGAGTCGACAGGGAAAGAGGGACCCAGTACTTC. This gives the protein CASTRVDRERGTQYF. The chain links TRBV5-6 to TRBJ2-5; 7 positions match TRBD1. The germline gives CDR1 SGHDT, CDR2 YYEEEE. V lost 6 bases, J lost 7 bases, and 15 bases stayed unmatched. The CDR3 is made up of 15 amino acids.

V usage is TRBV2 and J usage is TRBJ2-3, with D unresolved. Germline CDR1 is SNHLY and CDR2 is FYNNEI. This CDR3 is built from 12 residues. With 6 bases removed from V and 4 bases from J, the gap between germline ends came to 8 bases. The chain's CDR3 is CASRGRADTQYF. In DNA form, the CDR3 reads TGTGCCAGCAGGGGCCGAGCAGATACGCAGTATTTT.

Notes on this clone: The same CDR3 also results from other DNA sequences found in this sample. The chain has TRBV19 and TRBJ2-7; D ambiguous. Germline lookup yields CDR1 LNHDA and CDR2 SQIVND (reference sequence). V shed 3 bases and J shed 1 base, with 7 bases lying between them. The CDR3 runs to 13 residues. CDR3 nucleotide sequence: TGTGCCAGTAGTATTGGCAATTCCTACGAGCAGTACTTC. It encodes CASSIGNSYEQYF.